These 28 T cell receptor beta chains were all obtained from the same sample, sequenced in a study of cytomegalovirus exposure and HLA in healthy donors. Here immunoSEQ multiplex PCR was the method, and the copy in TCRdb shows in-frame clones only, minus some. The repertoire has 100,000 to 150,000 clones, about 87% of them found once; the top ten carry 1.5% to 2%. Source material: PBMCs. These TCRs come from a man between 18 and 29 years old in good health and CMV-seronegative.

The chain joins TRBV6-6 to TRBJ1-1; D possibly corresponds to TRBD1 (6 bases). V dropped 10 bases and J dropped 0 bases, with 15 bases sitting between them. This CDR3 has 14 residues. CDR1 is MNHNY and CDR2 is SVGAGI in the germline V gene (reference sequence). The CDR3, as DNA: TGTGCCACCCGGGACACCCTCATGAACACTGAAGCTTTCTTT. This gives the protein CATRDTLMNTEAFF.

J is TRBJ1-6 and V is TRBV30; D perhaps matches TRBD1 (5 bases). The CDR3 is 14 amino acids. The V end lost 7 bases, the J end lost 0 bases, and 10 bases lay between the germline ends. Germline V gene sequence: CDR1 GTSNPN, CDR2 SVGIG (reference sequence). For the CDR3, the DNA is TGTGCCTTCGTCGACAGCTCCTATAATTCACCCCTCCACTTT. This encodes CAFVDSSYNSPLHF.

V and J are TRBV4-3 and TRBJ1-1, with TRBD1 identical over 7 bases. CDR1 is LGHNA and CDR2 is YSLEER in the germline V gene. The CDR3 spans 12 residues. Germline trimming cut 1 base from V and 12 bases from J; bases unmatched to any gene: 5. CDR3 in amino acids: CASSQVRGKTFF. CDR3 DNA sequence: TGCGCCAGCAGCCAAGTCAGGGGGAAAACTTTCTTT.

The chain combines TRBV7-9 with TRBJ1-6; TRBD1 matches 7 bases. J was trimmed by 7 bases and V by 5 bases; bases with no gene match: 11. Germline CDR1 and CDR2: SEHNR and FQNEAQ (reference sequence). This CDR3 has 16 residues. The CDR3 sequence is CASSNPVRDRNSPLHF. Here the CDR3 DNA reads TGTGCCAGCAGCAATCCGGTGCGGGACAGAAATTCACCCCTCCACTTT.

The chain uses TRBV29-1 and TRBJ1-1; 7 bases are a match to TRBD1. The CDR3 runs 14 residues. Germline values: CDR1 SQVTM, CDR2 ANQGSEA. J lost 3 bases, V lost 8 bases, and 12 bases had no gene match. The CDR3: CSTARRDRDTEAFF. In DNA form, the CDR3 reads TGCAGCACCGCTCGCCGGGACAGAGACACTGAAGCTTTCTTT.

V and J are TRBV25-1 and TRBJ1-1; 7 nucleotides align to TRBD1. This CDR3 spans 15 amino acids. Germline trimming cut 3 bases from V and 0 bases from J; bases unmatched to any gene: 4. The germline V gene has CDR1 MGHDK and CDR2 SYGVNS. The CDR3: CASSDLGQMNTEAFF. CDR3 nucleotide sequence: TGTGCCAGCAGTGATTTGGGACAGATGAACACTGAAGCTTTCTTT.

The chain carries TRBV4-3 and TRBJ1-2; possible D gene TRBD1, 5 bases. The germline V gene has CDR1 LGHNA and CDR2 YSLEER. The germline V and J ends were trimmed by 4 bases and 4 bases, with 10 bases remaining between them. The CDR3 is 13 amino acids. For the CDR3, the DNA is TGCGCCAGCAGCCGCGGGAGGGGCTATGGCTACACCTTC. It codes for CASSRGRGYGYTF.

The chain is built from TRBV25-1 and TRBJ2-1; maybe TRBD2 (6 bases). The length of the CDR3 is 17 residues. The V end was cut by 1 base, the J end by 4 bases, with 17 bases between. CDR1 and CDR2 from the germline V gene are MGHDK and SYGVNS. CDR3 sequence reads: CASSEFFSRGDYNEQFF. Written as DNA, the CDR3 is TGTGCCAGCAGTGAATTTTTTTCTCGCGGGGATTACAATGAGCAGTTCTTC.

This chain joins TRBV27 and TRBJ2-1, with D hard to call. CDR3 length: 15 residues. Germline assignment: CDR1 MNHEY and CDR2 SMNVEV (reference sequence). V gave up 1 base and J gave up 7 bases, with 14 bases separating them. DNA of the CDR3: TGTGCCAGCAGTTTATTTAGTCCCGATGTGAATGAGCAGTTCTTC. This translates into CASSLFSPDVNEQFF.

J is TRBJ2-7 and V is TRBV5-5; D is unclear. This CDR3 region has 15 residues. Deletions cut 1 base from V and 3 bases from J, with 14 bases between. Germline loops: CDR1 SGHKS, CDR2 YYEKEE (reference sequence). The CDR3 DNA reads TGTGCCAGCAGCTTGCTCAGTTACAATAACTACGAGCAGTACTTC. Protein sequence: CASSLLSYNNYEQYF.

This chain joins TRBV11-2 and TRBJ1-4; the D is unclear. The germline V gene encodes CDR1 SGHAT and CDR2 FQNNGV. Trimming left V 1 base short and J 7 bases short, with 13 bases between. The CDR3 has 15 amino acids. In DNA form, the CDR3 reads TGTGCCAGCAGCTTAGTTATACCGGGGTTTGAAAAACTGTTTTTT. As protein: CASSLVIPGFEKLFF.

V gene TRBV30 combines with J gene TRBJ1-4, with D maybe TRBD1 (5 bases). With 4 bases removed from V and 7 bases from J, the gap between germline ends came to 7 bases. CDR3 size: 11 residues. Germline CDR1 is GTSNPN and CDR2 is SVGIG (reference sequence). CDR3 residues: CAWNQGEKLFF. The CDR3 DNA reads TGTGCCTGGAACCAGGGTGAAAAACTGTTTTTT.

The chain joins TRBV5-1 to TRBJ2-7, with 8 bases identical to TRBD1. This CDR3 is 15 amino acids long. The germline gives CDR1 SGHRS, CDR2 YFSETQ. V shed 3 bases and J 3 bases; nucleotides not matched to a gene: 8. The CDR3 is CASSSGTGFFYEQYF. CDR3 in DNA: TGCGCCAGCAGCTCTGGGACAGGTTTCTTCTACGAGCAGTACTTC.

This sequence joins TRBV6-5 and TRBJ2-1; tentative D call: TRBD2 (6 bases). This CDR3 contains 16 residues. Trimming removed 0 bases from V and 7 bases from J, with 16 bases in between. The germline V gene has CDR1 MNHEY and CDR2 SVGAGI. The chain's CDR3 is CASSYSVGGVVNEQFF. The CDR3 DNA follows: TGTGCCAGCAGTTACTCGGTGGGGGGAGTTGTGAATGAGCAGTTCTTC.

This clone was seen just once. This sequence joins TRBV18 and TRBJ2-5, with TRBD2 matching 11 bases. The CDR3 has 15 residues. Germline CDR1 KGHSH, CDR2 LQKENI. Trimming took 8 bases from V and 0 from J; bases not matched to a gene: 5. CDR3 region: CASQGTSGDQETQYF. In nucleotides, the CDR3 is TGTGCCAGCCAAGGGACTAGCGGAGACCAAGAGACCCAGTACTTC.

The V gene is TRBV28, the J gene TRBJ2-1; TRBD2 agrees at 14 bases. Germline CDR1 is MDHEN and CDR2 is SYDVKM. CDR3 length equals 14 residues. V trimming: 7 bases; J trimming: 8 bases; junction bases outside the gene matches: 4. CDR3 bases: TGTGCCAGCACCAAGACTAGCGGGAGGGATGAGCAGTTCTTC. The encoded protein is CASTKTSGRDEQFF.

The V call is TRBV19, the J call TRBJ1-5; 9 bases are a match to TRBD1. The trim removed 5 bases at V and 6 bases at J, leaving 8 bases unmatched. This CDR3 has 15 amino acids. Germline lookup yields CDR1 LNHDA and CDR2 SQIVND (reference sequence). CDR3 amino acids: CASSPDRGVGQPQHF. The CDR3 DNA sequence: TGTGCCAGTAGTCCGGACAGGGGTGTAGGTCAGCCCCAGCATTTT. The whole variable domain, filled in from reference TRBV19 and TRBJ1-5, reads DGGITQSPKYLFRKEGQNVTLSCEQNLNHDAMYWYRQDPGQGLRLIYYSQIVNDFQKGDIAEGYSVSREKKESFPLTVTSAQKNPTAFYLCASSPDRGVGQPQHFGDGTRLSIL.

The chain links TRBV29-1 to TRBJ1-2; 9 positions agree with TRBD1. Germline V gives CDR1 SQVTM, CDR2 ANQGSEA. V shed 6 bases, J shed 1 base, and the junction held 6 bases outside the gene matches. The CDR3 is 14 amino acids. The CDR3: CSVGQGIGNYGYTF. DNA of the CDR3: TGCAGCGTCGGACAGGGGATAGGTAACTATGGCTACACCTTC.

The V gene is TRBV28, the J gene TRBJ2-1, with D perhaps matching TRBD2 (6 bases). Trimming left V 3 bases short and J 7 bases short, with 13 bases between. Germline values: CDR1 MDHEN, CDR2 SYDVKM. This CDR3 is 14 amino acids long. The CDR3 protein is CASSFAGRTNEQFF. The DNA of the CDR3 is TGTGCCAGCAGTTTTGCGGGAAGAACGAATGAGCAGTTCTTC.

This chain links TRBV10-3 with TRBJ1-4; 8 nucleotides align to TRBD1. Germline V gene data show CDR1 as ENHRY and CDR2 as SYGVKD. V was clipped by 2 bases and J by 5 bases; unmatched bases: 7. CDR3 length equals 16 residues. Here the CDR3 reads CAISEPGQGGNEKLFF. The CDR3 DNA follows: TGTGCCATCAGTGAGCCAGGACAGGGAGGGAATGAAAAACTGTTTTTT.

J is TRBJ1-2 and V is TRBV19, with a possible D match to TRBD1 (6 bases). This CDR3 contains 15 residues. Germline V lookup: CDR1 LNHDA, CDR2 SQIVND (reference sequence). V was trimmed by 1 base and J by 4 bases, leaving 13 bases between them. CDR3 sequence (DNA): TGTGCCAGTAGTATAGCGCCACAGGGCACCTATGGCTACACCTTC. Its protein is CASSIAPQGTYGYTF.

The chain recombines TRBV5-5 with TRBJ2-5, with 12 bases aligning to TRBD1. Germline-derived CDR1 and CDR2 are SGHKS and YYEKEE (reference sequence). This CDR3 spans 14 amino acids. The V and J ends lost 6 bases and 4 bases, in that order; junction bases with no gene match: 4. CDR3 nucleotides: TGTGCCAGCACCCGGGACAGGGGGCCAGAGACCCAGTACTTC. Its translation: CASTRDRGPETQYF.

The V and J genes are TRBV25-1 and TRBJ1-1; D unresolved. Per germline, CDR1 MGHDK and CDR2 SYGVNS. The CDR3 contains 12 residues. The V gene lost 8 bases and the J gene lost 4 bases, with 11 bases spanning the gap. This CDR3 reads CASASWATEAFF. In DNA form, the CDR3 reads TGTGCCAGCGCGTCGTGGGCCACTGAAGCTTTCTTT.

The rearrangement joins TRBV6-5 to TRBJ2-3, with TRBD2 matching 8 bases. Germline CDR1 MNHEY, CDR2 SVGAGI. The length of the CDR3 is 16 residues. The junction had 4 bases not matched to a gene; V was cut back by 0 bases and J by 2 bases. CDR3 region: CASSYSIGGDTDTQYF. CDR3 DNA: TGTGCCAGCAGTTACTCAATCGGGGGGGACACAGATACGCAGTATTTT.

This clone appeared once. The chain joins TRBV10-3 to TRBJ2-7; the match to TRBD1 covers 8 bases. Trimming took 0 bases from V and 1 from J; bases not matched to a gene: 5. The CDR3 has 16 amino acids. The germline CDR1 and CDR2 sequences are ENHRY and SYGVKD. The CDR3 coding sequence is TGTGCCATCAGTGAGTCTTCTACAGGGGGTTCCTACGAGCAGTACTTC. Translating gives CAISESSTGGSYEQYF.

The V call is TRBV25-1, the J call TRBJ2-1, with TRBD2 matching over 16 bases. Germline loops: CDR1 MGHDK, CDR2 SYGVNS. The CDR3 sequence is 17 residues long. The junction had 10 bases not matched to a gene; V was cut back by 7 bases and J by 7 bases. The CDR3 region has the DNA TGTGCCAGCACAGCCGGGACTAGCGGGGGGGTTGGAAATGAGCAGTTCTTC. It encodes CASTAGTSGGVGNEQFF.

This clone appeared a few times. The chain joins TRBV30 to TRBJ1-2; 12 positions agree with TRBD1. Per germline, CDR1 GTSNPN and CDR2 SVGIG (reference sequence). The CDR3 contains 16 residues. The V segment lost 1 base and the J segment 4 bases; nucleotides outside the gene matches: 7. CDR3 sequence reads: CAWSGPGQGAGYGYTF. CDR3 DNA: TGTGCCTGGAGTGGACCGGGACAGGGGGCCGGCTATGGCTACACCTTC. Full variable domain (missing parts from reference TRBV30 and TRBJ1-2): SQTIHQWPATLVQPVGSPLSLECTVEGTSNPNLYWYRQAAGRGLQLLFYSVGIGQISSEVPQNLSASRPQDRQFILSSKKLLLSDSGFYLCAWSGPGQGAGYGYTFGSGTRLTVV.

This clone was counted only a few times. V gene TRBV6-5 combines with J gene TRBJ1-6, with unresolved D. This CDR3 has 16 amino acids. Trimming stripped 2 bases from V and 7 bases from J, with 15 bases between. CDR1 and CDR2 from the germline V gene are MNHEY and SVGAGI. This chain's CDR3 is CASSYAHPVANSPLHF. The CDR3 DNA sequence: TGTGCCAGCAGTTACGCGCACCCTGTTGCAAATTCACCCCTCCACTTT.